Shown below are 24 T cell receptor beta chains from a single sample sequenced in a study of CD8+CD57+ T cells in acquired aplastic anemia. CDR3 and TCR beta VDJ profiling relied on genomic DNA as the template. TCRdb fed the reads into MiXCR, producing one record per CDR3 protein. The table records hundreds of thousands of distinct CDR3 sequences, around 30% of them present only once. The patients chosen for sequencing had shown expansion of CD8+CD57+ cells (detected by flow cytometry). The sequenced sample was sorted CD4+, CD8+, or CD8+CD57+ T cells (not recorded which) from PBMCs. These receptors came from a human donor with aplastic anemia.

The V gene is TRBV10-3, the J gene TRBJ2-7; D is unclear. V gave up 3 bases and J gave up 0 bases, with 12 bases separating them. Per the germline V gene, CDR1 is ENHRY and CDR2 is SYGVKD. This CDR3 contains 15 residues. The CDR3 region is CAISDMSSYSYEQYF. CDR3 in DNA: TGTGCCATCAGTGACATGTCTTCCTACTCCTACGAGCAGTACTTC.

In its sample, this clonotype was seen a few times. This chain links TRBV10-3 with TRBJ1-5; D is unresolved. This CDR3 spans 13 amino acids. Germline assignment: CDR1 ENHRY and CDR2 SYGVKD. Between the trimmed V and J ends, which lost 2 bases and 4 bases, there was a span of 6 bases. CDR3 nucleotide sequence: TGTGCCATCAGTGAGGGCCTTAATCAGCCCCAGCATTTT. Residues: CAISEGLNQPQHF.

This clonotype was recorded a few times. The chain recombines TRBV5-1 with TRBJ2-7; 8 nucleotides agree with TRBD1. The V segment lost 4 bases and the J segment 2 bases; nucleotides outside the gene matches: 8. CDR3 length: 15 residues. Germline CDR1 reads SGHRS; CDR2 reads YFSETQ. For the CDR3, the DNA is TGCGCCAGCAGCCCTACAGGGGGTAGGACCTACGAGCAGTACTTC. This sequence encodes CASSPTGGRTYEQYF.

In this sample, this clonotype turned up many times. The CDR3 region is CASSKPGLAGGGDEQYF. The CDR3 coding sequence is TGCGCCAGCAGCAAACCGGGACTAGCGGGAGGAGGCGACGAGCAGTACTTC. V is TRBV5-1 and J is TRBJ2-7, with 15 bases identical to TRBD2. Germline-derived CDR1 and CDR2 are SGHRS and YFSETQ. The CDR3 totals 17 residues. The V and J ends lost 4 bases and 5 bases, in that order; junction bases with no gene match: 10.

J is TRBJ2-2 and V is TRBV5-4; 8 nucleotides match TRBD2. J was trimmed by 6 bases and V by 4 bases; bases with no gene match: 8. The germline V gene encodes CDR1 SGHNT and CDR2 YYREEE (reference sequence). CDR3 length: 15 residues. In DNA, the CDR3 is TGTGCCAGCAGCCTGGGACTAGTTAACGCCGGGGAGCTGTTTTTT. Amino acids: CASSLGLVNAGELFF.

Ten or more counts support this clonotype. This chain connects TRBV7-2 to TRBJ2-2; unclear D gene. Germline V gives CDR1 SGHTA, CDR2 FQGNSA. This CDR3 comprises 13 residues. The V end lost 3 bases, the J end lost 2 bases, and 4 bases lay between the germline ends. The CDR3 region has the DNA TGTGCCAGCAGCTTCTCCAACACCGGGGAGCTGTTTTTT. It is translated as CASSFSNTGELFF. Variable domain in full (rest from reference TRBV7-2 and TRBJ2-2): GAGVSQSPSNKVTEKGKDVELRCDPISGHTALYWYRQSLGQGLEFLIYFQGNSAPDKSGLPSDRFSAERTGGSVSTLTIQRTQQEDSAVYLCASSFSNTGELFFGEGSRLTVL.

This chain joins TRBV19 and TRBJ2-1; D is possibly TRBD2 (5 bases). This CDR3 contains 14 residues. Germline CDR1 LNHDA, CDR2 SQIVND (reference sequence). V shed 3 bases and J shed 4 bases, with 10 bases lying between them. CDR3 amino acids: CASSILAQYNEQFF. The CDR3 region has the DNA TGTGCCAGTAGTATTCTAGCCCAGTACAATGAGCAGTTCTTC.

The sample holds many counts of this clonotype. This rearrangement joins TRBV10-3 to TRBJ2-7, with 8 bases lining up with TRBD1. Per the germline V gene, CDR1 is ENHRY and CDR2 is SYGVKD. CDR3 length: 15 residues. Trimming cost V 3 bases and J 5 bases; bases outside gene matches: 9. The CDR3 DNA reads TGTGCCATCAGTGATGCCCGGACAGGGCACAACGAGCAGTACTTC. Translation gives CAISDARTGHNEQYF.

This clonotype was seen ten or more times. CDR3 residues: CASSESKTSGIDEQFF. CDR3 coding DNA: TGCGCCAGCAGTGAGTCGAAAACTAGCGGGATAGATGAGCAGTTCTTC. The V and J genes are TRBV10-1 and TRBJ2-1; 10 bases fit TRBD2. V lost 0 bases and J lost 8; bases outside the gene matches: 7. Germline CDR1 and CDR2: WNHNN and SYGVQD (reference sequence). This CDR3 region has 16 residues.

This chain joins TRBV20-1 and TRBJ2-5; no reliable D call. The CDR3 loop spans 11 amino acids. Trimming stripped 6 bases from V and 0 bases from J, with 5 bases between. Germline V CDR1 and CDR2: DFQATT, SNEGSKA (reference sequence). CDR3 sequence reads: CSAAHQETQYF. DNA for the CDR3: TGCAGTGCCGCCCACCAAGAGACCCAGTACTTC.

This clonotype turned up a few times. The chain couples TRBV2 to TRBJ2-1; no clear D gene. Germline V gene data show CDR1 as SNHLY and CDR2 as FYNNEI. The CDR3 sequence is 13 residues long. V was clipped by 5 bases and J by 8 bases, with 13 bases between them. The CDR3 here is CASSLGPGDEQFF. The CDR3 DNA reads as TGTGCCAGCAGTTTAGGGCCGGGCGATGAGCAGTTCTTC.

In the case of this clonotype: This may arise from a read error, as a much more abundant clone is one base away. The rearrangement links TRBV24-1 to TRBJ2-2; D uncertain. The CDR3 is 16 amino acids. Germline-derived CDR1 and CDR2 are KGHDR and SFDVKD. V shed 5 bases and J shed 0 bases, with 12 bases lying between them. The CDR3: CATSVASCANTGELFF. In DNA, the CDR3 is TGTGCCACCAGTGTCGCAAGCTGTGCGAACACCGGGGAGCTGTTTTTT.

The rearrangement links TRBV11-3 to TRBJ2-3; 8 bases fit TRBD2. The CDR3 length is 13 residues. Germline V gene lookup returns CDR1 SGHNT and CDR2 YENEEA. The CDR3 sequence is CADEIAGKDTQYF. CDR3 nucleotides: TGTGCTGACGAAATAGCGGGGAAAGATACGCAGTATTTT.

This clonotype appeared many times. The CDR3 DNA sequence: TGTGCCAGTAGAGTCGACAGATATAGCAATCAGCCCCAGCATTTT. Its translation: CASRVDRYSNQPQHF. The V gene is TRBV19, the J gene TRBJ1-5, with a weak D call TRBD1 (5 bases). Germline CDR1 is LNHDA and CDR2 is SQIVND (reference sequence). The germline V and J ends were trimmed by 6 bases and 0 bases, with 12 bases remaining between them. This CDR3 contains 15 residues.

The chain couples TRBV5-1 to TRBJ1-2, with 8 positions matching TRBD1. Germline values: CDR1 SGHRS, CDR2 YFSETQ. CDR3 size: 16 residues. V trimming: 4 bases; J trimming: 2 bases; junction bases outside the gene matches: 10. The CDR3 region has the DNA TGCGCCAGCAGCCTTGGACCGGGACAGGAGAACTATGGCTACACCTTC. Residues: CASSLGPGQENYGYTF. Using reference TRBV5-1 and TRBJ1-2 for the parts outside the CDR3, the full variable domain is KAGVTQTPRYLIKTRGQQVTLSCSPISGHRSVSWYQQTPGQGLQFLFEYFSETQRNKGNFPGRFSGRQFSNSRSEMNVSTLELGDSALYLCASSLGPGQENYGYTFGSGTRLTVV.

This chain links TRBV4-2 with TRBJ2-2; maybe TRBD1 (6 bases). V lost 5 bases, J lost 0 bases, and 13 bases lay in between. CDR3 length: 16 residues. Germline loops: CDR1 LGHNA, CDR2 YNFKEQ. The CDR3 region is CASSGGTGTNTGELFF. CDR3 nucleotide sequence: TGTGCCAGCAGCGGCGGAACAGGGACGAACACCGGGGAGCTGTTTTTT.

This chain uses TRBV25-1 with TRBJ1-1; maybe TRBD1 (5 bases). Looked up from germline, CDR1 is MGHDK and CDR2 is SYGVNS. The CDR3 loop spans 12 amino acids. V gave up 10 bases and J gave up 6 bases, with 15 bases separating them. CDR3: CAKGGADAEAFF. The CDR3 DNA follows: TGTGCCAAGGGAGGGGCGGACGCTGAAGCTTTCTTT. Together with reference TRBV25-1 and TRBJ1-1, the CDR3 gives the full variable domain: EADIYQTPRYLVIGTGKKITLECSQTMGHDKMYWYQQDPGMELHLIHYSYGVNSTEKGDLSSESTVSRIRTEHFPLTLESARPSHTSQYLCAKGGADAEAFFGQGTRLTVV.

With regard to this clonotype: One base away lies a much larger clone, so this may be a sequencing read error. The chain links TRBV20-1 to TRBJ1-6; maybe TRBD1 (6 bases). Germline V gene sequence: CDR1 DFQATT, CDR2 SNEGSKA (reference sequence). CDR3 size: 15 residues. CDR3 residues: CGARASGGGNSPLHF. The CDR3 DNA sequence: TGCGGTGCTAGAGCTTCTGGGGGCGGCAATTCACCCCTCCACTTT.

There are a few counts of this clonotype. The genes are TRBV20-1 and TRBJ2-3, with 12 bases that match TRBD2. The CDR3 is made up of 17 amino acids. The J segment lost 0 bases and the V segment lost 1 base, leaving 5 bases of the junction unmatched. Germline V gene data show CDR1 as DFQATT and CDR2 as SNEGSKA (reference sequence). The CDR3 region is CSARVTSGSGSTDTQYF. The CDR3 DNA reads TGCAGTGCTAGAGTGACTAGCGGGAGCGGTAGCACAGATACGCAGTATTTT.

This clonotype appeared a few times. The V call is TRBV14, the J call TRBJ2-1; TRBD2 matches 7 bases. Germline CDR1 and CDR2: SGHDN and FVKESK. The CDR3 is 16 amino acids. The trim removed 4 bases at V and 6 bases at J, leaving 12 bases unmatched. The CDR3 reads CASSPLTAGLFNEQFF. In nucleotides, the CDR3 is TGTGCCAGCAGCCCGTTAACAGCGGGACTCTTCAATGAGCAGTTCTTC.

The J gene is TRBJ2-7, the V gene TRBV5-5; D gene unclear. This CDR3 comprises 16 residues. Germline values: CDR1 SGHKS, CDR2 YYEKEE (reference sequence). V was pared by 1 base and J by 0 bases, with 14 bases between. CDR3: CASSLMVKTSSYEQYF. CDR3 nucleotides: TGTGCCAGCAGCTTGATGGTAAAGACAAGCTCCTACGAGCAGTACTTC. The full variable domain, in which reference TRBV5-5 and TRBJ2-7 provide the parts outside the CDR3, is DAGVTQSPTHLIKTRGQQVTLRCSPISGHKSVSWYQQVLGQGPQFIFQYYEKEERGRGNFPDRFSARQFPNYSSELNVNALLLGDSALYLCASSLMVKTSSYEQYFGPGTRLTVT.

This clonotype was counted ten times or more. CDR3 DNA sequence: TGTGCCAGTAGTTCCGGGAATCTTTACAATCAGCCCCAGCATTTT. Its protein product is CASSSGNLYNQPQHF. The gene calls are TRBV19 and TRBJ1-5; no reliable D call. Trimming took off 5 bases at V and 3 bases at J, with 14 bases between the two ends. The CDR3 length is 15 residues. Germline lookup yields CDR1 LNHDA and CDR2 SQIVND (reference sequence).

This clonotype was seen ten or more times. The chain employs TRBV7-2 and TRBJ2-5, with D hard to call. The CDR3 runs 13 residues. Trimming removed 1 base at V and 1 base at J, with 4 bases between. Looked up from germline, CDR1 is SGHTA and CDR2 is FQGNSA. In DNA, the CDR3 is TGTGCCAGCAGCTTAGAAGTCCAAGAGACCCAGTACTTC. Protein: CASSLEVQETQYF.

This chain links TRBV11-2 with TRBJ2-7; 8 bases match TRBD2. Germline CDR1 and CDR2: SGHAT and FQNNGV. The V and J ends lost 2 bases and 3 bases, in that order; junction bases with no gene match: 3. This CDR3 is 14 amino acids long. CDR3: CASSLLGTSYEQYF. CDR3 bases: TGTGCCAGCAGCTTATTAGGGACTAGCTACGAGCAGTACTTC. Drawing the rest from reference TRBV11-2 and TRBJ2-7, the complete variable domain is EAGVAQSPRYKIIEKRQSVAFWCNPISGHATLYWYQQILGQGPKLLIQFQNNGVVDDSQLPKDRFSAERLKGVDSTLKIQPAKLEDSAVYLCASSLLGTSYEQYFGPGTRLTVT.